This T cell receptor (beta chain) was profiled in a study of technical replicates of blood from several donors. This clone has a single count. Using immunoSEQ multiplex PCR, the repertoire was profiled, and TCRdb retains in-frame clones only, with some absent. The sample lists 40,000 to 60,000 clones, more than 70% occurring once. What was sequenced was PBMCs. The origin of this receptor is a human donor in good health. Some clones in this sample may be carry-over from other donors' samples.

CDR3 residues: CASSGGWTGNSPLHF. For the CDR3, the DNA is TGTGCCAGCAGTGGCGGTTGGACGGGGAATTCACCCCTCCACTTT. The genes are TRBV2 and TRBJ1-6; D unclear. The V and J ends lost 4 bases and 7 bases respectively, with 14 bases between them. The CDR3 length is 15 residues. Germline CDR1 SNHLY, CDR2 FYNNEI.